The 22 T cell receptor beta chains listed next were all sequenced from one sample in a study of T cell responses to AZD1222 COVID-19 vaccine. The repertoire was sequenced with immunoSEQ multiplex PCR; TCRdb's copy has only in-frame clones and lacks some. This sample has about 120,000 clones, with around 90% found just once. Specimen: peripheral blood, collected on day 0 of AZD1222 vaccination. The receptors stem from an adult in good health.

The chain uses TRBV5-1 and TRBJ2-7; 10 nucleotides align to TRBD2. This CDR3 has 16 amino acids. J lost 2 bases, V lost 3 bases, and 8 bases had no gene match. The germline CDR1 and CDR2 sequences are SGHRS and YFSETQ. The CDR3 bases are TGCGCCAGCAGCTGGGATCTAGCGGGAGTCCCCTACGAGCAGTACTTC. As protein: CASSWDLAGVPYEQYF.

V is TRBV4-2 and J is TRBJ1-1; D not resolved. This CDR3 contains 13 residues. Germline V gene lookup returns CDR1 LGHNA and CDR2 YNFKEQ. The V end lost 2 bases, the J end lost 3 bases, and 7 bases lay between the germline ends. CDR3 DNA sequence: TGTGCCAGCAGCCAACCTCCAGACACTGAAGCTTTCTTT. Translating gives CASSQPPDTEAFF.

V and J are TRBV28 and TRBJ2-3; tentative D call: TRBD2 (6 bases). The germline V gene has CDR1 MDHEN and CDR2 SYDVKM. V lost 7 bases and J 4 bases, leaving 15 bases between the germline ends. This CDR3 region has 14 residues. The CDR3 DNA is TGTGCCAGCACCCGACTAGTAATGGCAGATACGCAGTATTTT. The encoded protein is CASTRLVMADTQYF.

The V and J genes are TRBV6-5 and TRBJ2-7, with 9 bases that match TRBD1. J gave up 4 bases and V 6 bases, and 7 bases lay outside the gene matches. This CDR3 is 14 amino acids long. Germline V lookup: CDR1 MNHEY, CDR2 SVGAGI. CDR3: CASRKRDRVYEQYF. DNA of the CDR3: TGTGCCAGCAGGAAACGGGACAGGGTTTACGAGCAGTACTTC.

This sequence joins TRBV5-1 and TRBJ1-6; the match to TRBD1 covers 7 bases. The CDR3 has 18 residues. Germline CDR1 reads SGHRS; CDR2 reads YFSETQ. The V and J ends lost 0 bases and 8 bases, in that order; junction bases with no gene match: 14. The CDR3 reads CASSLVPQSGTEYSPLHF. DNA of the CDR3: TGCGCCAGCAGCTTGGTGCCCCAGTCCGGGACAGAGTATTCACCCCTCCACTTT.

The chain carries TRBV30 and TRBJ1-4; D gene unclear. V dropped 3 bases and J dropped 7 bases, with 9 bases sitting between them. This CDR3 comprises 12 residues. Looked up from germline, CDR1 is GTSNPN and CDR2 is SVGIG (reference sequence). CDR3 amino acids: CAWSPQSEKLFF. The CDR3 DNA reads TGTGCCTGGAGCCCCCAAAGTGAAAAACTGTTTTTT.

The chain combines TRBV25-1 with TRBJ1-5; D is unresolved. Germline V gene sequence: CDR1 MGHDK, CDR2 SYGVNS. V was clipped by 2 bases and J by 6 bases, with 11 bases between them. The CDR3 is made up of 14 amino acids. As DNA, the CDR3 is TGTGCCAGCAGTGAAGTGAGCGGTATTCAGCCCCAGCATTTT. It encodes CASSEVSGIQPQHF.

Written as DNA, the CDR3 is TGTGCCAGCGGAGACGGGATAAACTATGAGCAGTTCTTC. Amino acid sequence: CASGDGINYEQFF. This sequence joins TRBV4-2 and TRBJ2-1, with D possibly TRBD2 on 5 matching bases. The CDR3 has 13 amino acids. V dropped 8 bases and J dropped 8 bases, with 16 bases sitting between them. Per the germline V gene, CDR1 is LGHNA and CDR2 is YNFKEQ.

The chain links TRBV11-2 to TRBJ1-5; the D gene is possibly TRBD1 (5 bases). The CDR3 covers 15 residues. V dropped 5 bases and J dropped 1 base, with 12 bases sitting between them. CDR1 is SGHAT and CDR2 is FQNNGV in the germline V gene. CDR3 bases: TGTGCCAGCAGCCCCAGGGACCAGAGCAATCAGCCCCAGCATTTT. The encoded protein is CASSPRDQSNQPQHF.

This rearrangement joins TRBV24-1 to TRBJ2-1, with a tentative D call TRBD2 (6 bases). The germline gives CDR1 KGHDR, CDR2 SFDVKD. V was pared by 7 bases and J by 0 bases, with 15 bases between. This CDR3 comprises 16 residues. Here the CDR3 DNA reads TGTGCCACCAGGGGGGGTGGGAAAAGCTCCTACAATGAGCAGTTCTTC. Residues: CATRGGGKSSYNEQFF.

The chain couples TRBV18 to TRBJ2-7; 9 bases map to TRBD2. The trim removed 3 bases at V and 5 bases at J, leaving 14 bases unmatched. This CDR3 has 17 amino acids. Per the germline V gene, CDR1 is KGHSH and CDR2 is LQKENI. The CDR3 region has the DNA TGTGCCAGCTCACCGGTCCTAGCGGGACTGACAACCCACGAGCAGTACTTC. Translated, it gives CASSPVLAGLTTHEQYF.

The gene calls are TRBV6-5 and TRBJ2-1, with TRBD1 identical over 8 bases. Germline V lookup: CDR1 MNHEY, CDR2 SVGAGI. J gave up 2 bases and V 6 bases, and 0 bases lay outside the gene matches. The CDR3 has 13 residues. The CDR3, as DNA: TGTGCCAGCAGACAGGGGGCCTACAATGAGCAGTTCTTC. This sequence encodes CASRQGAYNEQFF.

The J gene is TRBJ1-5, the V gene TRBV6-5; D may be TRBD1 (6 bases). Per the germline V gene, CDR1 is MNHEY and CDR2 is SVGAGI. The V end was cut by 5 bases, the J end by 2 bases, with 13 bases between. The CDR3 runs to 15 residues. CDR3 DNA sequence: TGTGCCAGCAGTATACAGGGATTTGGCAATCAGCCCCAGCATTTT. It is translated as CASSIQGFGNQPQHF.

CDR3 nucleotides: TGTGCCAGTAGTATTGTCAACCCAGGTCCTATGAGCTACACCTTC. The encoded protein is CASSIVNPGPMSYTF. This chain uses TRBV19 with TRBJ1-2; D call uncertain. Germline V lookup: CDR1 LNHDA, CDR2 SQIVND (reference sequence). This CDR3 is built from 15 residues. V dropped 3 bases and J dropped 9 bases, with 20 bases sitting between them.

The genes are TRBV10-3 and TRBJ2-1; 9 nucleotides align to TRBD2. Per germline, CDR1 ENHRY and CDR2 SYGVKD. The V segment lost 6 bases and the J segment 2 bases; nucleotides outside the gene matches: 11. The CDR3 totals 17 residues. CDR3 amino acids: CAISLSPSGTTYNEQFF. The DNA of the CDR3 is TGTGCCATCAGCCTTTCACCTAGCGGGACCACCTACAATGAGCAGTTCTTC.

J is TRBJ2-7 and V is TRBV9, with D uncertain. Germline assignment: CDR1 SGDLS and CDR2 YYNGEE. This CDR3 spans 14 amino acids. The germline V and J ends were trimmed by 0 bases and 0 bases, with 7 bases remaining between them. CDR3 sequence (DNA): TGTGCCAGCAGCGTAGCTTCGGCCTCCTACGAGCAGTACTTC. Translating gives CASSVASASYEQYF.

J is TRBJ2-2 and V is TRBV28; no reliable D call. Looked up from germline, CDR1 is MDHEN and CDR2 is SYDVKM. There are 13 residues in the CDR3. V was clipped by 6 bases and J by 9 bases, with 14 bases between them. In nucleotides, the CDR3 is TGTGCCAGCAGCCCCCCTGTTTCGCGGGAGCTGTTTTTT. The encoded protein is CASSPPVSRELFF.

The rearrangement joins TRBV19 to TRBJ1-4; TRBD1 might be the D (6 bases). The V gene lost 6 bases and the J gene lost 7 bases, with 18 bases spanning the gap. In germline, CDR1 is LNHDA, CDR2 SQIVND (reference sequence). The length of the CDR3 is 15 residues. The CDR3 DNA follows: TGTGCCAGTAGCCGGGGGAGGGGGGCTGGTGAAAAACTGTTTTTT. Translation: CASSRGRGAGEKLFF.

V and J are TRBV7-3 and TRBJ2-3, with 14 bases lining up with TRBD2. Germline V lookup: CDR1 SGHTA, CDR2 FQGTGA. CDR3 length: 19 residues. Unmatched junction bases numbered 17, after V lost 10 bases and J lost 2 bases. For the CDR3, the DNA is TGTGCCACCTCGTGCTCCAGGACTAGCGGGAGGACAAACACAGATACGCAGTATTTT. This encodes CATSCSRTSGRTNTDTQYF.

The CDR3: CASSFPGQIFYGYTF. The CDR3 coding sequence is TGTGCCAGCAGCTTCCCTGGACAGATCTTCTATGGCTACACCTTC. V is TRBV13 and J is TRBJ1-2, with D tentatively TRBD1 (6 bases). This CDR3 comprises 15 residues. CDR1 is PRHDT, CDR2 FYEKMQ, per germline (reference sequence). Trimming pared 3 bases from V and 4 bases from J, leaving 15 bases between.

This clone has a single count. J is TRBJ2-7 and V is TRBV19; 9 positions match TRBD1. The CDR3 contains 15 residues. V trimming: 5 bases; J trimming: 2 bases; junction bases outside the gene matches: 7. CDR1 and CDR2 (germline): LNHDA, SQIVND (reference sequence). The CDR3 coding sequence is TGTGCCAGTAGTTACGACAGGGGGAGTCCCTACGAGCAGTACTTC. This gives the protein CASSYDRGSPYEQYF.

In regard to this clone: A read error may account for a junction end that differs from germline. This chain uses TRBV4-3 with TRBJ2-3; no clear D gene. The CDR3 spans 13 residues. Germline V CDR1 and CDR2: LGHNA, YSLEER. CDR3 sequence: CASSQGSRDTQYF. CDR3 coding DNA: TGCGCCAGCAGCCAAGGTAGCAGAGATACGCAGTATTTT.